What follows is one T cell receptor beta chain and its context. Stated time point: patch test 1, 2 weeks after DPC sensitization. Documented treatment: therapeutic diphenylcyclopropenone sensitization with weekly scalp DPC. CDR1 and CDR2 from the germline V gene are SGHTA and FQGNSA. This CDR3 region has 12 residues. With 2 bases removed from V and 6 bases from J, the gap between germline ends came to 7 bases. In TCRdb, the RACE reads were re-called with MiXCR into one record per CDR3 protein. The repertoire holds nearly 350,000 distinct CDR3 sequences, with 6% to 8.5% as singletons. The data stem from a study of human T cells and chemical hapten exposure. Study summary: Skin on the upper inner arm, about 2 cm by about 2 cm in size, was sensitized with 2% DPC.

The source is a young woman with alopecia areata. Some clones in this sample may be carry-over from other donors' samples. The chain carries TRBV7-2 and TRBJ1-2; possible D gene TRBD1, 6 bases. The material was whole blood, obtained in connection with sensitization to the hapten diphenylcyclopropenone (DPC). CDR3 sequence (DNA): TGTGCCAGCAGCTTACACAGGGATGGCTACACCTTC. It translates to CASSLHRDGYTF.